A single sample is the source of the 24 T cell receptor beta chains below, sequenced in a study of cytomegalovirus exposure and HLA in healthy donors. Use of 60 Vbeta and 13 Jbeta primers characterized the PCR. Clones were sequenced by immunoSEQ multiplex PCR, and TCRdb holds only the in-frame ones, with some missing. The sample contains over 110,000 clones, around four fifths of which appear only once. Source material: PBMCs. The receptors were gathered from a woman aged 60-70 years in good health and CMV-seropositive.

The CDR3 protein is CASSQDSSGANVLTF. In DNA, the CDR3 is TGCGCCAGCAGCCAAGACAGCTCTGGGGCCAACGTCCTGACTTTC. The genes are TRBV4-3 and TRBJ2-6; D remains unclear. Germline V gene lookup returns CDR1 LGHNA and CDR2 YSLEER. Trimming removed 0 bases at V and 0 bases at J, with 3 bases between. The CDR3 extends over 15 amino acids.

The CDR3 region has the DNA TGTGCCAGCAGTTCCACCGGGACAGGAAGAAGGGAGACCCAGTACTTC. Translation: CASSSTGTGRRETQYF. This rearrangement joins TRBV28 to TRBJ2-5; 8 bases fit TRBD1. V lost 4 bases, J lost 5 bases, and 12 bases stayed unmatched. Germline V CDR1 and CDR2: MDHEN, SYDVKM. The CDR3 consists of 16 residues.

The chain is built from TRBV5-1 and TRBJ2-1; D is unresolved. This CDR3 has 12 amino acids. The germline V gene encodes CDR1 SGHRS and CDR2 YFSETQ. V dropped 0 bases and J dropped 9 bases, with 7 bases sitting between them. As DNA, the CDR3 is TGCGCCAGCAGCTTGGACACATTTGAGCAGTTCTTC. Translation: CASSLDTFEQFF.

The gene calls are TRBV28 and TRBJ1-3; D ambiguous. This CDR3 spans 15 amino acids. Trimming shortened V by 11 bases and J by 5 bases, and 22 bases separated the two germline ends. Germline CDR1 MDHEN, CDR2 SYDVKM. CDR3: CAATRRESGRNTIYF. Here the CDR3 DNA reads TGTGCCGCCACCCGGCGGGAGAGCGGTAGAAACACCATATATTTT.

The chain combines TRBV7-9 with TRBJ2-1, with 10 bases lining up with TRBD2. The CDR3 covers 15 residues. Germline CDR1 is SEHNR and CDR2 is FQNEAQ (reference sequence). Unmatched junction bases numbered 9, after V lost 5 bases and J lost 8 bases. The CDR3 is CASSAVAGGRDEQFF. Written as DNA, the CDR3 is TGTGCCAGCAGCGCAGTAGCGGGAGGAAGGGATGAGCAGTTCTTC.

The chain links TRBV6-6 to TRBJ1-5; D remains unclear. Germline values: CDR1 MNHNY, CDR2 SVGAGI (reference sequence). Deletions cut 8 bases from V and 7 bases from J, with 3 bases between. This CDR3 has 9 amino acids. CDR3 coding DNA: TGTGCCAGCGGCCAGCCCCAGCATTTT. Translated: CASGQPQHF.

The chain carries TRBV23-1 and TRBJ1-2; weak D call: TRBD1 (5 bases). TRBV23-1 is known as an ORF, though its function is uncertain. Trimming removed 7 bases at V and 4 bases at J, with 13 bases between. The CDR3 consists of 13 residues. The CDR3 DNA sequence: TGCGCCAGCACGACAGCGGGCTTCTATGGCTACACCTTC. Its protein product is CASTTAGFYGYTF.

The chain is built from TRBV11-2 and TRBJ2-5; 14 positions agree with TRBD2. V shed 5 bases, J shed 1 base, and the junction held 9 bases outside the gene matches. The CDR3 sequence is 18 residues long. CDR1 is SGHAT and CDR2 is FQNNGV in the germline V gene. The CDR3 loop is CASSPGTSGRALQETQYF. CDR3 coding DNA: TGTGCCAGCAGCCCCGGGACTAGCGGGAGAGCCCTCCAAGAGACCCAGTACTTC.

The chain is built from TRBV5-1 and TRBJ2-1; 8 bases align to TRBD2. Germline-derived CDR1 and CDR2 are SGHRS and YFSETQ. With V trimmed by 0 bases and J by 8 bases, 7 bases remained unmatched. The CDR3 has 15 amino acids. This CDR3 reads CASSLGGGRRYEQFF. DNA of the CDR3: TGCGCCAGCAGCTTGGGGGGCGGGAGGAGGTATGAGCAGTTCTTC.

This clone has a single count. The rearrangement uses TRBV9 and TRBJ1-3; D is unresolved. V lost 2 bases to trimming and J lost 8 bases, with 5 bases between them. Germline CDR1 is SGDLS and CDR2 is YYNGEE. This CDR3 is 11 amino acids long. The CDR3 DNA reads as TGTGCCAGCAGCGTCGAGGACACCATATATTTT. Its protein is CASSVEDTIYF.

The rearrangement uses TRBV6-5 and TRBJ2-5; D perhaps matches TRBD1 (6 bases). The J call is doubtful: the DNA matches TRBJ2-7 better. This CDR3 is built from 15 residues. Germline CDR1 is MNHEY and CDR2 is SVGAGI. Written as DNA, the CDR3 is TGTGCCAGCAGCCTCGACAGGCAAGGACCCTACGAGCAGTACTTC. Its protein is CASSLDRQGPYEQYF.

This sequence joins TRBV5-4 and TRBJ2-1, with D possibly matching TRBD2 (6 bases). The CDR3 spans 15 residues. Germline values: CDR1 SGHNT, CDR2 YYREEE (reference sequence). V lost 4 bases and J lost 5, with 16 bases in between. In nucleotides, the CDR3 is TGTGCCAGCAGCCCGAGGGGAGGCCCCAACAATGAGCAGTTCTTC. This translates into CASSPRGGPNNEQFF.

The V call is TRBV4-1, the J call TRBJ2-1; D unresolved. V was cut by 0 bases and J by 4 bases, with 13 bases left in between. This CDR3 is 16 amino acids long. Germline loops: CDR1 MGHRA, CDR2 YSYEKL. CDR3 amino acids: CASSQDVERPYNEQFF. In nucleotides, the CDR3 is TGCGCCAGCAGCCAAGATGTGGAGCGCCCGTACAATGAGCAGTTCTTC.

The CDR3 region is CASSLLTGNTGELFF. CDR3 DNA: TGTGCCAGCAGTTTATTAACAGGGAACACCGGGGAGCTGTTTTTT. This chain connects TRBV28 to TRBJ2-2, with D maybe TRBD1 (5 bases). CDR3 length: 15 residues. Germline V gene lookup returns CDR1 MDHEN and CDR2 SYDVKM. The ends were cut back, 1 base at V and 1 base at J, with 7 bases in the middle.

The chain uses TRBV27 and TRBJ2-2; 8 bases align to TRBD2. Trimming took 5 bases from V and 5 from J; bases not matched to a gene: 13. In germline, CDR1 is MNHEY, CDR2 SMNVEV (reference sequence). The CDR3 contains 17 residues. CDR3 sequence reads: CASSPLGAGGPTGELFF. The CDR3 nucleotides are TGTGCCAGCAGTCCGCTCGGGGCGGGAGGCCCGACCGGGGAGCTGTTTTTT.

The chain combines TRBV7-6 with TRBJ1-5; possibly TRBD1 for D (5 bases). The CDR3 is made up of 17 amino acids. V lost 2 bases to trimming and J lost 2 bases, with 16 bases between them. Germline CDR1 and CDR2: SGHVS and FNYEAQ. The CDR3 reads CASSLSSGPGGNQPQHF. The CDR3 nucleotides read TGTGCCAGCAGCTTATCGTCCGGGCCGGGGGGCAATCAGCCCCAGCATTTT.

This sequence joins TRBV6-5 and TRBJ1-2; a possible D gene is TRBD1 (6 bases). This CDR3 comprises 15 residues. The V and J ends lost 0 bases and 1 base respectively, with 9 bases between them. Germline V gives CDR1 MNHEY, CDR2 SVGAGI. CDR3 sequence reads: CASSYSRGINYGYTF. The CDR3 DNA is TGTGCCAGCAGTTACTCGAGGGGGATTAACTATGGCTACACCTTC.

V gene TRBV2 combines with J gene TRBJ2-2, with D perhaps matching TRBD2 (5 bases). Germline CDR1 SNHLY, CDR2 FYNNEI. The CDR3 is made up of 12 amino acids. V lost 5 bases to trimming and J lost 11 bases, with 12 bases between them. Written as DNA, the CDR3 is TGTGCCAGCAGTCCCCTCCCGGGAGAGCTGTTTTTT. It specifies CASSPLPGELFF. Combining the CDR3 with reference TRBV2 and TRBJ2-2 gives the whole variable domain EPEVTQTPSHQVTQMGQEVILRCVPISNHLYFYWYRQILGQKVEFLVSFYNNEISEKSEIFDDQFSVERPDGSNFTLKIRSTKLEDSAMYFCASSPLPGELFFGEGSRLTVL.

The chain couples TRBV19 to TRBJ1-5; D is possibly TRBD1 (5 bases). V lost 3 bases, J lost 5 bases, and 11 bases lay in between. This CDR3 is 14 amino acids long. From germline, CDR1 is LNHDA and CDR2 SQIVND (reference sequence). CDR3 coding DNA: TGTGCCAGTAGTATTAAAGGGGCGGATCAGCCCCAGCATTTT. Translation: CASSIKGADQPQHF.

This rearrangement joins TRBV29-1 to TRBJ2-7; 10 bases map to TRBD1. The germline V gene has CDR1 SQVTM and CDR2 ANQGSEA. The trim removed 4 bases at V and 2 bases at J, leaving 5 bases unmatched. The CDR3 is made up of 14 amino acids. CDR3 protein: CSVGGQGLTYEQYF. The CDR3 bases are TGCAGCGTTGGGGGACAGGGGCTTACCTACGAGCAGTACTTC.

The chain uses TRBV11-1 and TRBJ2-3; TRBD2 aligns across 11 bases. Trimming removed 4 bases from V and 0 bases from J; junction bases left unmatched: 6. The CDR3 runs 17 residues. The V gene's germline CDR1 is SGHAT and CDR2 FQDESV (reference sequence). CDR3 region: CASSSSGLAESTDTQYF. DNA for the CDR3: TGTGCCAGCAGCTCGTCGGGACTAGCGGAAAGCACAGATACGCAGTATTTT. The full variable domain, in which reference TRBV11-1 and TRBJ2-3 provide the parts outside the CDR3, is EAEVAQSPRYKITEKSQAVAFWCDPISGHATLYWYRQILGQGPELLVQFQDESVVDDSQLPKDRFSAERLKGVDSTLKIQPAELGDSAMYLCASSSSGLAESTDTQYFGPGTRLTVL.

The chain recombines TRBV4-1 with TRBJ2-5, with 7 bases that match TRBD1. The CDR3 has 15 residues. Trimming removed 0 bases from V and 5 bases from J; junction bases left unmatched: 6. Germline V CDR1 and CDR2: MGHRA, YSYEKL. The CDR3 loop is CASSQEYRGGETQYF. CDR3 in DNA: TGCGCCAGCAGCCAAGAATACAGGGGTGGGGAGACCCAGTACTTC.

The chain has TRBV7-3 and TRBJ2-3, with a tentative D call TRBD2 (5 bases). This CDR3 is built from 13 residues. Germline CDR1 is SGHTA and CDR2 is FQGTGA. Trimming removed 0 bases at V and 10 bases at J, with 11 bases between. CDR3 nucleotide sequence: TGTGCCAGCAGCTTAACCCCCCGGGGTGCGCAGTATTTT. Its protein is CASSLTPRGAQYF.

This chain connects TRBV14 to TRBJ2-7, with 14 bases fitting TRBD2. Germline CDR1 is SGHDN and CDR2 is FVKESK. The CDR3 runs to 16 residues. Unmatched junction bases numbered 6, after V lost 4 bases and J lost 4 bases. The CDR3 sequence: CASSLGLAGGFYEQYF. DNA of the CDR3: TGTGCCAGCAGCCTAGGACTAGCGGGAGGATTTTACGAGCAGTACTTC.